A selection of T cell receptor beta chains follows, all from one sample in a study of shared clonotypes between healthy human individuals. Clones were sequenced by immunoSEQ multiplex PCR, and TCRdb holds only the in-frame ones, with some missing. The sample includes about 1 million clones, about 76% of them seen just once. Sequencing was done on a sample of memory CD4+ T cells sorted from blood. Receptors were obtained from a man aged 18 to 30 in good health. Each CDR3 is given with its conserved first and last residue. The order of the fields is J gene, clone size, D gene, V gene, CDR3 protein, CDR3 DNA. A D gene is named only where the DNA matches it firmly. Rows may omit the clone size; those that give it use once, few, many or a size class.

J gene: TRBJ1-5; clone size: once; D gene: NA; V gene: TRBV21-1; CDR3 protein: CASSKRHRFRDQPQHF; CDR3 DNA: TGTGCCAGCAGCAAACGGCACCGCTTTCGGGATCAGCCCCAGCATTTT
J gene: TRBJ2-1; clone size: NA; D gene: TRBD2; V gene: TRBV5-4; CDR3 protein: CASSTPQAGANEQFF; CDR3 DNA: TGTGCCAGCAGCACTCCCCAAGCGGGAGCCAATGAGCAGTTCTTC
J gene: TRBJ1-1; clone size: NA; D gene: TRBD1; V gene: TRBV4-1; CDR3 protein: CASSQVSILRDRGIAFF; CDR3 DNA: TGCGCCAGCAGCCAAGTATCGATTTTGAGAGACAGGGGGATCGCTTTCTTT
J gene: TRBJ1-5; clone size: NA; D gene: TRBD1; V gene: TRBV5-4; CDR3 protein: CASRRQGRGSNQPQHF; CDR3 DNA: TGCGCCAGCAGACGACAGGGCCGGGGAAGCAATCAGCCCCAGCATTTT
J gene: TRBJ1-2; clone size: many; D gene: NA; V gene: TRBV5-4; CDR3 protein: CASSRGQGVYTF; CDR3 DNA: TGTGCCAGCAGCCGGGGACAAGGGGTCTACACCTTC
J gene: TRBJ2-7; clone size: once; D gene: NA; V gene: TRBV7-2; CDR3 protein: CASSLRVEQYF; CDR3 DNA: TGTGCCAGCAGCTTAAGGGTCGAGCAGTACTTC
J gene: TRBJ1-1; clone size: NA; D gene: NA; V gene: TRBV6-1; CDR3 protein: CASREPTTEAFF; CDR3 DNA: TGTGCCAGCAGGGAGCCCACCACTGAAGCTTTCTTT
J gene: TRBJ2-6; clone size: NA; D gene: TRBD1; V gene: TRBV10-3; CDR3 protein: CAISREGSTGAGSGANVLTF; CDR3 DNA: TGTGCCATCAGCCGGGAAGGATCTACAGGGGCTGGCTCTGGGGCCAACGTCCTGACTTTC
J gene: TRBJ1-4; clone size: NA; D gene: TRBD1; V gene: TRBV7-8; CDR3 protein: CASSSPGQVSPTNEKLFF; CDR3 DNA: TGTGCCAGCAGCTCCCCGGGACAGGTCTCCCCAACTAATGAAAAACTGTTTTTT
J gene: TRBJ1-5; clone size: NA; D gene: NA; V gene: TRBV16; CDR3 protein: CASSQSRDGGRLPQHF; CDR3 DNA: TGTGCCAGCAGCCAATCCCGTGATGGGGGAAGGCTGCCCCAGCATTTT
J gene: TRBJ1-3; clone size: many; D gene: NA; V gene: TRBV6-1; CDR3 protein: CASSEQDFPGNTIYF; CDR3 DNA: TGTGCCAGCAGTGAACAGGATTTTCCTGGAAACACCATATATTTT
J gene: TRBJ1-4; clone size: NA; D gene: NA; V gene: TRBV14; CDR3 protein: CASSQDRTSPPNEKLFF; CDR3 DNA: TGTGCCAGCAGCCAAGATCGGACCTCCCCCCCTAATGAAAAACTGTTTTTT
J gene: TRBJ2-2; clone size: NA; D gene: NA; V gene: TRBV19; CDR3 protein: CASSYRNINTGELFF; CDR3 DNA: TGTGCCAGTAGTTACAGAAATATAAACACCGGGGAGCTGTTTTTT
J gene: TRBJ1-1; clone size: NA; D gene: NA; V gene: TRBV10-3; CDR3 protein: CATTGNLNTEAFF; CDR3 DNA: TGTGCCACCACAGGGAACTTGAACACTGAAGCTTTCTTT
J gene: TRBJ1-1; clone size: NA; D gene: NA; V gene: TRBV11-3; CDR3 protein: CASSLGTDKNTEAFF; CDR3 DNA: TGTGCCAGCAGCTTAGGGACGGACAAGAACACTGAAGCTTTCTTT
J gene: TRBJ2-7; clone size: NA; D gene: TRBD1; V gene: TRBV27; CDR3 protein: CASSRDRGRNYEQYF; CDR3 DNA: TGTGCCAGCAGTCGTGACAGGGGGCGCAATTACGAGCAGTACTTC
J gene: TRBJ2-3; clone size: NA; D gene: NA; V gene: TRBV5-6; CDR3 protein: CASSPLDADTQYF; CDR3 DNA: TGTGCCAGCAGCCCGCTAGACGCGGATACGCAGTATTTT
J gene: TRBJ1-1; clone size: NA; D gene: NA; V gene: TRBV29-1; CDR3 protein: CSVVGGGNTEAFF; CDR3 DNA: TGCAGCGTTGTGGGCGGCGGAAACACTGAAGCTTTCTTT
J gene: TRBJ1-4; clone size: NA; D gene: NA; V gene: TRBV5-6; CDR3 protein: CASSLKTGVVDEKLFF; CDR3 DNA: TGTGCCAGCAGCTTAAAAACGGGGGTAGTGGACGAAAAACTGTTTTTT
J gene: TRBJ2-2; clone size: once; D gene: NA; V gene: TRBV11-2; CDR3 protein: CASSLSFPRNTGELFF; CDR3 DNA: TGTGCCAGCAGCTTATCTTTCCCACGGAACACCGGGGAGCTGTTTTTT
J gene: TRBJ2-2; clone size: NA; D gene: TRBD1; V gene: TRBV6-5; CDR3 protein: CASRIQGANTGELFF; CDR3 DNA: TGTGCCAGCAGGATCCAGGGGGCCAACACCGGGGAGCTGTTTTTT
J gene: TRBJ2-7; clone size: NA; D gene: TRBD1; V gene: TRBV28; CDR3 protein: CASSTGVAYEQYF; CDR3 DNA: TGTGCCAGCAGCACAGGGGTTGCCTACGAGCAGTACTTC
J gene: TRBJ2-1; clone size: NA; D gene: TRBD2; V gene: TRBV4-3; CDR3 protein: CASSQAGGSAGGSYNEQFF; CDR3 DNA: TGCGCCAGCAGCCAAGCGGGGGGTTCTGCGGGAGGGTCCTACAATGAGCAGTTCTTC
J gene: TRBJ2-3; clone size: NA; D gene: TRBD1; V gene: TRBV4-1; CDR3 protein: CASSQGTGSTDTQYF; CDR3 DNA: TGCGCCAGCAGCCAAGGGACAGGTAGCACAGATACGCAGTATTTT
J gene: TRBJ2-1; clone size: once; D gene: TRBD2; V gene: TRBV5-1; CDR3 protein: CASSRTLAGGRYNEQFF; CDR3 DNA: TGCGCCAGCAGCCGAACCCTAGCGGGGGGGCGGTACAATGAGCAGTTCTTC
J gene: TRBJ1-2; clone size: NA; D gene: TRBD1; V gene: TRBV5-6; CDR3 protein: CASSLGGQGSNYGYTF; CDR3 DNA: TGTGCCAGCAGCTTGGGGGGACAGGGATCTAACTATGGCTACACCTTC
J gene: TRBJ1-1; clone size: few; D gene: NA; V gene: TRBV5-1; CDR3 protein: CASSLASGGRVFF; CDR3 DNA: TGCGCCAGCAGCTTGGCCAGCGGGGGCCGGGTTTTCTTT
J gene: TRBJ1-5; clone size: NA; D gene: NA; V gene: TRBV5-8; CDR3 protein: CASSFRTAGQPQHF; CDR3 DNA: TGTGCCAGCAGCTTCCGGACCGCCGGTCAGCCCCAGCATTTT
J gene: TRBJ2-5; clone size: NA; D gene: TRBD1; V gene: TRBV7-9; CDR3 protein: CASSSPGQGQETQYF; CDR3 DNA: TGTGCCAGCAGCTCACCTGGACAGGGACAAGAGACCCAGTACTTC
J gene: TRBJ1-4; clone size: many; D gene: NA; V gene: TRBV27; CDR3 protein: CASSLSRYEKLFF; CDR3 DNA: TGTGCCAGCAGTTTATCCCGGTATGAAAAACTGTTTTTT
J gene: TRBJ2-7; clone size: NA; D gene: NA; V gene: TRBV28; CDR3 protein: CASSFGNRAHEQYF; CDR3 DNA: TGTGCCAGCAGTTTTGGGAACAGGGCCCACGAGCAGTACTTC